Listed below are T cell receptor beta chains from one sample, sequenced in a study of shared clonotypes between healthy human individuals. Using immunoSEQ multiplex PCR, the repertoire was profiled, and TCRdb retains in-frame clones only, with some absent. The table shows around 1 million clones, with about 80% occurring only once. The sample taken for sequencing was memory CD4+ T cells sorted from blood. These receptors all come from a man in his late teens or twenties in good health. The CDR3 runs from the conserved cysteine through the conserved F or W. Fields, in order: V gene, D gene, J gene, clone size, CDR3 length, CDR3 protein, CDR3 DNA. The D gene is left open where the match is weak. Clone size, where shown, is once, few, many, or a class for clones that have expanded.

V: TRBV15
D: .
J: TRBJ1-4
size: .
length: 15
CDR3: CATSRGHPTNEKLFF
DNA: TGTGCCACCAGCAGAGGCCACCCGACTAATGAAAAACTGTTTTTT

V: TRBV19
D: .
J: TRBJ2-7
size: few
length: 12
CDR3: CASSPQAGEQYF
DNA: TGTGCCAGTAGTCCACAAGCGGGCGAGCAGTACTTC

V: TRBV15
D: .
J: TRBJ2-5
size: once
length: 16
CDR3: CATSGGGSSGKETQYF
DNA: TGTGCCACCAGCGGAGGAGGGTCATCCGGGAAAGAGACCCAGTACTTC

V: TRBV10-2
D: TRBD2
J: TRBJ2-5
size: .
length: 14
CDR3: CASRAGGSQETQYF
DNA: TGCGCCAGTAGAGCGGGGGGCTCCCAAGAGACCCAGTACTTC

V: TRBV4-2
D: TRBD2
J: TRBJ2-1
size: .
length: 17
CDR3: CASSQGPASGGHNEQFF
DNA: TGTGCCAGCAGCCAAGGCCCCGCTAGCGGGGGGCACAATGAGCAGTTCTTC

V: TRBV5-1
D: .
J: TRBJ2-3
size: .
length: 14
CDR3: CASSPGMGAGTQYF
DNA: TGCGCCAGCAGCCCGGGTATGGGGGCAGGAACGCAGTATTTT

V: TRBV30
D: .
J: TRBJ1-5
size: few
length: 15
CDR3: CAWSRGAGGNQPQHF
DNA: TGTGCCTGGAGTAGGGGGGCAGGGGGCAATCAGCCCCAGCATTTT

V: TRBV11-3
D: .
J: TRBJ2-3
size: .
length: 14
CDR3: CASSLGRDSHTQYF
DNA: TGTGCCAGCAGCTTGGGGCGGGACTCCCATACGCAGTATTTT

V: TRBV9
D: TRBD2
J: TRBJ2-1
size: .
length: 15
CDR3: CASSVSASGHNEQFF
DNA: TGTGCCAGCAGCGTATCGGCTAGCGGGCACAATGAGCAGTTCTTC

V: TRBV4-1
D: .
J: TRBJ2-1
size: .
length: 15
CDR3: CASSQVGGEYNEQFF
DNA: TGCGCCAGCAGCCAAGTAGGCGGAGAATACAATGAGCAGTTCTTC

V: TRBV5-4
D: TRBD2
J: TRBJ2-1
size: many
length: 18
CDR3: CASSRGGVRTSGYNEQFF
DNA: TGTGCCAGCAGCCGTGGCGGAGTCCGGACTAGCGGATACAATGAGCAGTTCTTC

V: TRBV27
D: TRBD2
J: TRBJ2-5
size: .
length: 15
CDR3: CASSVRREGRETQYF
DNA: TGTGCCAGCAGTGTGAGGCGGGAGGGCCGTGAGACCCAGTACTTC

V: TRBV5-4
D: TRBD2
J: TRBJ2-5
size: .
length: 19
CDR3: CASSLQTSGNLNYQETQYF
DNA: TGTGCCAGCAGCTTACAGACTAGCGGGAACTTAAATTACCAAGAGACCCAGTACTTC

V: TRBV12-5
D: .
J: TRBJ2-2
size: few
length: 14
CDR3: CASGSDTKIGELFF
DNA: TGTGCTAGTGGTTCTGACACTAAGATCGGGGAGCTGTTTTTT

V: TRBV6-4
D: TRBD1
J: TRBJ2-7
size: .
length: 16
CDR3: CARNDRGPNSTYEQYF
DNA: TGTGCCAGAAACGACAGGGGTCCTAATTCAACCTACGAGCAGTACTTC

V: TRBV2
D: .
J: TRBJ1-1
size: .
length: 13
CDR3: CASSEEAATEAFF
DNA: TGTGCCAGCAGTGAAGAGGCCGCCACTGAAGCTTTCTTT

V: TRBV5-4
D: TRBD1
J: TRBJ1-3
size: .
length: 15
CDR3: CASSLMHRGSNTIYF
DNA: TGTGCCAGCAGCTTGATGCACAGGGGATCGAACACCATATATTTT

V: TRBV20-1
D: .
J: TRBJ1-1
size: .
length: 10
CDR3: CSAIRDKAFF
DNA: TGCAGTGCCATCCGGGACAAGGCTTTCTTT

V: TRBV7-8
D: TRBD2
J: TRBJ2-7
size: .
length: 16
CDR3: CASSPRLAGSSYEQYF
DNA: TGTGCCAGCAGCCCAAGACTAGCGGGGAGCTCCTACGAGCAGTACTTC

V: TRBV7-2
D: TRBD2
J: TRBJ2-4
size: .
length: 16
CDR3: CASSLAGTSGRDIQYF
DNA: TGTGCCAGCAGCTTAGCAGGGACTAGCGGGCGGGACATTCAGTACTTC

V: TRBV5-1
D: .
J: TRBJ2-5
size: .
length: 15
CDR3: CASRKGGQTQETQYF
DNA: TGCGCCAGCAGGAAGGGGGGACAGACCCAAGAGACCCAGTACTTC

V: TRBV20-1
D: .
J: TRBJ1-1
size: .
length: 11
CDR3: CSATPNTEAFF
DNA: TGCAGTGCTACACCGAACACTGAAGCTTTCTTT

V: TRBV11-3
D: .
J: TRBJ2-5
size: few
length: 14
CDR3: CASSLGWGEETQYF
DNA: TGTGCCAGCAGCTTAGGTTGGGGAGAAGAGACCCAGTACTTC

V: TRBV6-6
D: .
J: TRBJ2-1
size: .
length: 14
CDR3: CASSWNPATHEQFF
DNA: TGTGCCAGCAGTTGGAACCCGGCCACCCATGAGCAGTTCTTC

V: TRBV30
D: .
J: TRBJ1-6
size: .
length: 14
CDR3: CAWRGGGGGRFLHF
DNA: TGTGCCTGGAGGGGTGGTGGAGGAGGCAGATTCCTCCACTTT

V: TRBV6-6
D: .
J: TRBJ1-1
size: .
length: 15
CDR3: CASSYLGPANTEAFF
DNA: TGTGCCAGCAGTTACTTGGGACCGGCAAACACTGAAGCTTTCTTT

V: TRBV15
D: TRBD1
J: TRBJ2-5
size: .
length: 14
CDR3: CATSRLDREETQYF
DNA: TGTGCCACCAGCAGACTTGACAGGGAGGAGACCCAGTACTTC

V: TRBV5-4
D: TRBD1
J: TRBJ2-7
size: few
length: 15
CDR3: CASSKDRSSSYEQYF
DNA: TGTGCCAGCAGCAAGGACAGGTCCAGCTCCTACGAGCAGTACTTC

V: TRBV15
D: .
J: TRBJ1-1
size: .
length: 13
CDR3: CATSRETTGGAFF
DNA: TGTGCCACCAGCAGAGAGACGACAGGAGGAGCTTTCTTT

V: TRBV27
D: .
J: TRBJ1-5
size: .
length: 14
CDR3: CASSSTGGGQPQHF
DNA: TGTGCCAGCAGCTCTACGGGGGGCGGCCAGCCCCAGCATTTT

V: TRBV10-3
D: .
J: TRBJ1-5
size: .
length: 13
CDR3: CAAEGERGQPQHF
DNA: TGTGCCGCCGAGGGGGAACGAGGTCAGCCCCAGCATTTT

V: TRBV9
D: .
J: TRBJ1-2
size: .
length: 13
CDR3: CASSVEGRPGYTF
DNA: TGTGCCAGCAGCGTAGAGGGCAGGCCGGGCTACACCTTC

V: TRBV18
D: .
J: TRBJ2-6
size: .
length: 15
CDR3: CASSPQGSGANVLTF
DNA: TGTGCCAGCTCACCGCAGGGGTCCGGGGCCAACGTCCTGACTTTC

V: TRBV11-2
D: .
J: TRBJ2-1
size: .
length: 17
CDR3: CASSLDKSRSDNNEQFF
DNA: TGTGCCAGCAGCTTAGATAAGAGTAGGTCAGATAACAATGAGCAGTTCTTC

V: TRBV11-2
D: .
J: TRBJ2-5
size: .
length: 12
CDR3: CAERGGGETQYF
DNA: TGTGCCGAAAGAGGGGGTGGCGAGACCCAGTACTTC

V: TRBV30
D: TRBD1
J: TRBJ2-1
size: many
length: 15
CDR3: CAWSGGQGLYNEQFF
DNA: TGTGCCTGGAGTGGAGGACAGGGCCTTTACAATGAGCAGTTCTTC

V: TRBV28
D: .
J: TRBJ2-3
size: .
length: 14
CDR3: CASSLGTTPSTQYF
DNA: TGTGCCAGCAGTTTGGGGACCACTCCCTCTACGCAGTATTTT

V: TRBV11-2
D: .
J: TRBJ2-7
size: .
length: 16
CDR3: CASSPLRSGISYEQYF
DNA: TGTGCCAGCAGCCCCCTCCGATCAGGAATCTCCTACGAGCAGTACTTC

V: TRBV27
D: .
J: TRBJ2-5
size: .
length: 14
CDR3: CASSSPTGPETQYF
DNA: TGTGCCAGCAGTTCCCCGACAGGCCCAGAGACCCAGTACTTC

V: TRBV10-2
D: .
J: TRBJ2-1
size: few
length: 13
CDR3: CASRRPGDNEQFF
DNA: TGCGCCAGCAGAAGACCAGGGGACAATGAGCAGTTCTTC

V: TRBV5-1
D: TRBD1
J: TRBJ1-5
size: .
length: 15
CDR3: CASSLEGAGNQPQHF
DNA: TGCGCCAGCAGCTTGGAGGGGGCGGGCAATCAGCCCCAGCATTTT

V: TRBV7-9
D: .
J: TRBJ1-2
size: .
length: 14
CDR3: CASSLGRGQTGYTF
DNA: TGTGCCAGCAGCTTAGGACGGGGGCAAACTGGCTACACCTTC

V: TRBV5-1
D: .
J: TRBJ2-6
size: .
length: 18
CDR3: CASSLGAGFNSGANVLTF
DNA: TGCGCCAGCAGCTTGGGGGCAGGGTTTAACTCTGGGGCCAACGTCCTGACTTTC

V: TRBV9
D: TRBD1
J: TRBJ1-5
size: few
length: 15
CDR3: CASSATGTENQPQHF
DNA: TGTGCCAGCAGCGCGACAGGGACCGAGAATCAGCCCCAGCATTTT

V: TRBV5-1
D: .
J: TRBJ2-4
size: .
length: 12
CDR3: CASSPTGEIQYF
DNA: TGCGCCAGCAGCCCGACGGGGGAAATTCAGTACTTC

V: TRBV27
D: TRBD1
J: TRBJ1-2
size: .
length: 13
CDR3: CASSFRTGHGYTF
DNA: TGTGCCAGCAGTTTCAGGACAGGGCATGGCTACACCTTC

V: TRBV6-6
D: .
J: TRBJ1-4
size: .
length: 15
CDR3: CASRDYRATNEKLFF
DNA: TGTGCCAGCAGAGACTACAGGGCAACTAATGAAAAACTGTTTTTT

V: TRBV4-2
D: .
J: TRBJ1-5
size: .
length: 13
CDR3: CASSPYGDQPQHF
DNA: TGTGCCAGCAGCCCTTATGGTGATCAGCCCCAGCATTTT

V: TRBV14
D: .
J: TRBJ1-2
size: .
length: 13
CDR3: CASSHNSGPGYTF
DNA: TGTGCCAGCAGCCACAATTCAGGTCCCGGCTACACCTTC

V: TRBV7-9
D: .
J: TRBJ2-1
size: few
length: 14
CDR3: CASSLDARSDEQFF
DNA: TGTGCCAGCAGCTTAGATGCTCGGTCGGATGAGCAGTTCTTC

V: TRBV19
D: .
J: TRBJ2-7
size: few
length: 14
CDR3: CASSMAQGSYEQYF
DNA: TGTGCCAGTAGTATGGCCCAGGGTTCCTACGAGCAGTACTTC

V: TRBV9
D: .
J: TRBJ2-7
size: .
length: 12
CDR3: CASSLGGIEQYF
DNA: TGTGCCAGCAGCCTTGGGGGGATCGAGCAGTACTTC

V: TRBV10-2
D: TRBD2
J: TRBJ2-1
size: .
length: 17
CDR3: CASSGVAGGPLGNEQFF
DNA: TGCGCCAGCAGTGGGGTCGCGGGAGGCCCTCTTGGGAATGAGCAGTTCTTC